The 11 T cell receptor beta chains listed next were all sequenced from one sample in a study of tumor and adjacent non-tumor tissue in lung cancer. This sample's RNA came from whole unsorted tissue. More than 3 cm separated this lung sample from the edge of the tumor. Three rounds of nested PCR, following a modified ARM-PCR protocol, produced the TCRbeta library. TCRdb analysed the multiplex PCR reads with MiXCR anew, one entry per CDR3 protein. Of 80,000 to 100,000 distinct CDR3 sequences listed, about 80% are singletons. Sequences were obtained from distant non-tumor lung tissue. These receptors were obtained from a man between 60 and 70 years old with small cell lung cancer.

As to this clonotype: Given the absence of the conserved phenylalanine or tryptophan at the CDR3 end, a read error is likely. No DNA is shown, since the ends of the CDR3 on it are uncertain; the CDR3 is the one TCRdb lists. The CDR3 here is CSVDGPRGGETQYI. V is TRBV29-1 and J is TRBJ2-5; the DNA was not used to check the table's D call, TRBD1. The CDR3 is 14 amino acids long, termini counted. Germline CDR1 SQVTM, CDR2 ANQGSEA.

The rearrangement uses TRBV12-3 or TRBV12-4 and TRBJ2-1; D assignment may be TRBD1 or TRBD2 (5 bases each). V lost 7 bases and J lost 9, with 19 bases in between. The CDR3 loop spans 14 amino acids. In DNA form, the CDR3 reads TGTGCCAGCACTCTCCGGGGAAGAAGGGGTGAGCAGTTCTTC. It translates to CASTLRGRRGEQFF.

As to this clonotype: A read error may account for a junction end that differs from germline. The chain combines TRBV12-3 or TRBV12-4 with TRBJ2-2; 7 bases map to TRBD1. The CDR3 loop spans 15 amino acids. CDR3 coding DNA: TGTGCCAGCGGTTTATCTGGGACAGATACCGGGGAGCTGTTTTTT. This gives the protein CASGLSGTDTGELFF.

There are many counts of this clonotype. The V gene is TRBV20-1, the J gene TRBJ2-1, with 7 bases fitting TRBD2. The CDR3 covers 13 residues. After removal of 4 bases from V and 4 bases from J, the junction contained 4 bases not matched to a gene. Germline V CDR1 and CDR2: DFQATT, SNEGSKA (reference sequence). CDR3: CSAKASGYNEQFF. CDR3 nucleotides: TGCAGTGCTAAGGCTAGCGGTTACAATGAGCAGTTCTTC.

The V gene is TRBV6-5, the J gene TRBJ2-7; no reliable D call. V was cut by 5 bases and J by 5 bases, with 25 bases left in between. The CDR3 contains 17 residues. CDR1 and CDR2 from the germline V gene are MNHEY and SVGAGI. The CDR3 region has the DNA TGTGCCAGCAGTCGCCATCCCTCCTCTGGGTATAGTGACGAGCAGTACTTC. It translates to CASSRHPSSGYSDEQYF.

This clonotype has just one count. The junction shows a germline mismatch at one end, possibly a read error. The rearrangement uses TRBV5-4 and TRBJ2-4, with 9 bases that match TRBD1. Germline V lookup: CDR1 SGHNT, CDR2 YYREEE (reference sequence). The CDR3 consists of 16 residues. CDR3 sequence: CASSLGDRVAKNIENF. For the CDR3, the DNA is TGTGCCAGCAGCTTGGGGGACAGGGTAGCCAAAAACATTGAGAACTTC.

Of note for this clonotype: A read error may account for a junction end that differs from germline. The chain employs TRBV15 and TRBJ2-1, with D perhaps being TRBD1 or TRBD2 (5 bases each). Germline loops: CDR1 LNHNV, CDR2 YYDKDF (reference sequence). This CDR3 is built from 13 residues. CDR3 amino acids: CTTSTLGDGEQFF. The DNA for the CDR3 is TGTACCACCAGCACCCTCGGGGACGGTGAGCAGTTCTTC.

The chain uses TRBV6-5 and TRBJ2-1, with 7 bases identical to TRBD2. The V segment lost 8 bases and the J segment 11 bases; nucleotides outside the gene matches: 15. This CDR3 spans 14 amino acids. CDR1 is MNHEY and CDR2 is SVGAGI in the germline V gene. CDR3 bases: TGTGCCAGCGTCCTAGCGGTGGGGGGTAATAAGCAGTTCTTC. It translates to CASVLAVGGNKQFF.

To note about this clonotype: One end of the junction does not line up with germline, which may come from a read error. The CDR3 DNA is TGCGCCAGCAGTGAAGCGTGGGAGGGGCACACTCAGTACTTC. Translation gives CASSEAWEGHTQYF. The V call is TRBV6-1, the J call TRBJ2-4; the match to TRBD2 covers 7 bases. Germline V gene lookup returns CDR1 MNHNS and CDR2 SASEGT. This CDR3 spans 14 amino acids.

Points on this clonotype: This may be a read error: a much more frequent sequence differs by one nucleotide. The V gene is TRBV6-5, the J gene TRBJ2-7; 10 nucleotides align to TRBD1. The V gene end was trimmed by 10 bases and the J gene end by 4 bases; junction bases not matched to a gene: 13. CDR3 size: 15 residues. Germline assignment: CDR1 MNHEY and CDR2 SVGAGI. This CDR3 reads CATRPTGGYVYEQYF. The DNA for the CDR3 is TGTGCCACCAGGCCGACAGGGGGCTATGTGTACGAGCAGTACTTC.

About this clonotype: One end of the junction does not line up with germline, which may come from a read error. The chain links TRBV5-4 to TRBJ1-1; 10 bases line up with TRBD1. The V gene's germline CDR1 is SGHNT and CDR2 YYREEE (reference sequence). This CDR3 has 15 residues. CDR3 residues: CASSSRTGGITEALF. The CDR3 DNA reads TGTGCCAGTAGCTCACGGACAGGGGGAATCACTGAAGCTCTCTTT.